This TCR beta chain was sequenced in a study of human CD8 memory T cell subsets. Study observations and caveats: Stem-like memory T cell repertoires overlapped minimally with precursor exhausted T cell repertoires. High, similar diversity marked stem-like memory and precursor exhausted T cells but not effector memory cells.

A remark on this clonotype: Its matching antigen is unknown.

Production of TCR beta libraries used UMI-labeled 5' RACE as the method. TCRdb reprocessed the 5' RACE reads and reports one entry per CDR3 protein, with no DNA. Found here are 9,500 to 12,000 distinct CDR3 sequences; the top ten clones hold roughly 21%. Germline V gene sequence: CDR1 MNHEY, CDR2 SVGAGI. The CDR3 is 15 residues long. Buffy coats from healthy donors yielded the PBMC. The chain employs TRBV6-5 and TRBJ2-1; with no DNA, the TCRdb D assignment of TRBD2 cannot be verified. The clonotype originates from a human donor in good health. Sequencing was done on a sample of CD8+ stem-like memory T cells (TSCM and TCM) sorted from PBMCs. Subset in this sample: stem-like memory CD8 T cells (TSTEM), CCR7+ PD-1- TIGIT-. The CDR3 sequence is CASSFGASPYNEQFF.